The present entry profiles one T cell receptor (beta chain) with its context. The data originate from a study of blood T cell repertoires in COVID-19. Study information: Acute and convalescent COVID-19 specimens originated in the United States, Italy and Spain. In each case, the material was cDNA or gDNA derived from T cells, B-cell-depleted T cells, or PBMCs.

Trimming cost V 3 bases and J 1 base, with 11 bases left between them. CDR3 length: 15 amino acids. In the authors' methods: Estimated nucleated cell counts came from reference gene primer amplification. Assay used: immunoSEQ multiplex PCR; TCRdb lists only in-frame clones, some missing. V, J and clone size are those of that table, while D and trimming were read from the DNA. The sample includes 360,000 or so clones, around nine tenths of them seen just once. This TCR came from a woman aged 55 to 70 with COVID-19, enrolled during active disease. The sequenced sample was peripheral blood. This chain uses TRBV5-7 with TRBJ2-4; D is perhaps TRBD1 (5 bases). TRBV5-7 is recorded as an ORF, its role being uncertain. The DNA for the CDR3 is TGTGCCAGCAGCTCCCTGGGGCGGGCCAAAAACATTCAGTACTTC. Translation gives CASSSLGRAKNIQYF.